The TCR beta chain under discussion was sequenced for a study of shared clonotypes between healthy human individuals. Of note for this clone: Its antigen is unknown.

Every subset's genomic DNA went evenly onto several immunoSEQ plates. Some clones are missing from TCRdb's copy, which holds only in-frame ones; the method was immunoSEQ multiplex PCR. The repertoire holds over a million clones, with 98% as singletons. Study outcomes and limitations: Estimated richness was generally greater in naive than memory subsets. The authors expected sequencing depth to affect clonotype sharing among donors.

There were only Caucasian adults among the donors, and all lived in Nashville, Tennessee. This CDR3 is built from 14 residues. Germline CDR1 reads MDHEN; CDR2 reads SYDVKM. V lost 4 bases to trimming and J lost 0 bases, with 8 bases between them. The clonotype originates from a man aged 30 to 45 in good health. The chain combines TRBV28 with TRBJ2-3; a possible D gene is TRBD1 (5 bases). Source material: naive CD4+ T cells sorted from blood. The subset here: CD45RA+ positively selected. The CDR3 region is CASSSQGSTDTQYF. The CDR3 bases are TGTGCCAGCAGTTCCCAGGGAAGCACAGATACGCAGTATTTT.